One T cell receptor (beta chain) is described in this entry. What made the TCR beta cDNA was 5'RACE template switching with UMIs. TCRdb re-called the 5' RACE reads and shows each CDR3 protein once, DNA omitted. The clone table shows 160,000 or so distinct CDR3 sequences, with the ten largest holding approximately 17%. This sample was taken from a study of T cells expressing NK-cell markers. On the study more broadly: From sorted CD3+CD56+NKG2C+, CD3+CD56+NKG2C- and CD3+CD56-NKG2C+ T cells came the TCR beta repertoires.

The CDR3 contains 15 residues. In germline, CDR1 is ENHRY, CDR2 SYGVKD. This chain joins TRBV10-3 and TRBJ1-3; there is no DNA to check the TCRdb D call of TRBD1. The source is a woman between 18 and 70 years old in good health. Source material: blood T cells: a sorted CD56 or NKG2C T cell subset, CD4+ or CD8+ T cells, or bulk PBMC T cells (not recorded which). CDR3 region: CAIRSSTGEGNTIYF.